The entry that follows covers one TCR beta chain sequence. Its antigen is undetermined. The CDR3 has 14 amino acids. In germline, CDR1 is MNHEY, CDR2 SMNVEV (reference sequence). This record comes from a study of T cell responses to AZD1222 COVID-19 vaccine. Findings of the study overall: The study sampled repertoires only after the peak T cell response. Nearly half of unique spike-specific TCRs reportedly avoided B.1.351 and B.1.1.7 mutated regions. Recipients of AZD1222 seropositive at baseline numbered only 5 or 6.

Using immunoSEQ multiplex PCR, the repertoire was profiled, and TCRdb retains in-frame clones only, with some absent. The data show some 86,000 clones, 65% to 85% seen once. The input for sequencing was peripheral blood, taken on day 0 of AZD1222 vaccination. This clonotype was sampled from an adult in good health. The rearrangement uses TRBV27 and TRBJ2-3; 10 positions agree with TRBD1. CDR3 amino acids: CLPPRQGATDTQYF. Written as DNA, the CDR3 is TGTCTCCCCCCCAGACAGGGGGCCACAGATACGCAGTATTTT.